This T cell receptor (beta chain) was identified during a study of T-cell reconstitution after alpha-beta-depleted transplantation in children. Comment on this clonotype: Its antigen is as yet unknown.

The germline gives CDR1 WSHSY, CDR2 SAAADI. The CDR3 spans 14 residues. Unmatched junction bases numbered 6, after V lost 7 bases and J lost 0 bases. Study conclusions and caveats: T cells produced anew were the main source of T-cell counts and diversity one year after transplant. Day-60 TCRbeta diversity that was high in some patients was derived from surviving recipient T cells and thymic progenitors. At around two months after transplant, the alpha-beta T cells were reportedly derived from several hundred expanded clones that came from non-depleted graft cells.

As it was prepared, the TCRbeta library received unique molecular identifiers. TCRdb re-derived calls from the PCR reads in MiXCR, one entry per CDR3 protein. Altogether a few hundred thousand distinct CDR3 sequences are present, roughly 27% being singletons, with the ten largest covering around a third. The clonotype was recovered from a boy in the first two years of life with Wiskott-Aldrich syndrome, due to receive a stem cell transplant. The material was PBMCs, obtained before TCRalphabeta/CD19-depleted stem cell transplant. The rearrangement uses TRBV10-2 and TRBJ2-7, with 7 bases matching TRBD2. DNA of the CDR3: TGCGCCAGCAAAACCGGCGGGAGCTCCTACGAGCAGTACTTC. As protein: CASKTGGSSYEQYF.